The 23 T cell receptor beta chains below were found in one sample sequenced in a study of blood T cells in healthy people across ages. Using a J-beta primer mix together with a sample-barcoded 5' primer, a second PCR was run for roughly 7 to 12 cycles. TCRdb analysed the 5' RACE reads with MiXCR anew, one entry per CDR3 protein. The sample lists 1.5 million to 1.9 million distinct CDR3 sequences; less than 45% were seen once. The sequenced material came from blood. Receptors were obtained from a woman aged 18-29 years in good health.

The rearrangement joins TRBV6-5 to TRBJ2-7; D remains ambiguous. The assigned J gene may be wrong: the sequence end matches TRBJ2-5 better. Germline V lookup: CDR1 MNHEY, CDR2 SVGAGI. The CDR3 is made up of 15 amino acids. The CDR3 coding sequence is TGTGCCAGCAGTACCGGTCCGGGCCTGAAAGAGACCCAGTACTTC. This sequence encodes CASSTGPGLKETQYF.

This clonotype has more than one count but fewer than ten. V gene TRBV7-9 combines with J gene TRBJ2-7, with a possible D match to TRBD2 (6 bases). This CDR3 spans 14 amino acids. CDR1 and CDR2 (germline): SEHNR, FQNEAQ (reference sequence). Deletions cut 1 base from V and 6 bases from J, with 13 bases between. CDR3 in amino acids: CASSLVGTYGEQYF. The DNA for the CDR3 is TGTGCCAGCAGCTTAGTAGGGACTTACGGCGAGCAGTACTTC. Filled out from reference TRBV7-9 and TRBJ2-7, the complete variable domain reads DTGVSQNPRHKITKRGQNVTFRCDPISEHNRLYWYRQTLGQGPEFLTYFQNEAQLEKSRLLSDRFSAERPKGSFSTLEIQRTEQGDSAMYLCASSLVGTYGEQYFGPGTRLTVT.

The chain has TRBV12-5 and TRBJ2-3; D gene unclear. V gave up 3 bases and J gave up 8 bases, with 6 bases separating them. CDR1 is LGHNT, CDR2 FRNRAP, per germline. The CDR3 has 11 residues. CDR3 residues: CASGFSGTQYF. The CDR3 DNA reads TGTGCTAGTGGTTTCTCTGGTACGCAGTATTTT.

The rearrangement joins TRBV5-1 to TRBJ2-3, with TRBD1 matching 8 bases. Germline loops: CDR1 SGHRS, CDR2 YFSETQ. The CDR3 spans 11 residues. Trimming at V came to 4 bases and at J to 14 bases, leaving 6 bases not matched to a gene. CDR3 sequence (DNA): TGCGCCAGCAGCCTAGACAGGGGACGGTATTTT. The encoded protein is CASSLDRGRYF.

V and J are TRBV20-1 and TRBJ2-4; the D gene could be TRBD1 or TRBD2 (5 bases each). The J call is doubtful: the DNA matches TRBJ2-7 better. Germline-derived CDR1 and CDR2 are DFQATT and SNEGSKA (reference sequence). The CDR3 has 14 amino acids. The CDR3: CSARGWDPSYEQYF. DNA of the CDR3: TGCAGTGCTAGAGGGTGGGACCCTTCCTACGAGCAGTACTTC.

This clonotype occurred a few times. Since a much larger clone is just one base distant, this may be a read error. This chain joins TRBV10-3 and TRBJ1-2, with TRBD1 matching 9 bases. The germline gives CDR1 ENHRY, CDR2 SYGVKD. This CDR3 is built from 13 residues. The CDR3 nucleotides read TGTCCCATCACCGGGACAGGGAACTATGGCTACACCTTC. Its translation: CPITGTGNYGYTF.

J is TRBJ1-4 and V is TRBV20-1; D possibly corresponds to TRBD1 (6 bases). V lost 5 bases, J lost 3 bases, and 10 bases lay in between. CDR1 and CDR2 (germline): DFQATT, SNEGSKA (reference sequence). The CDR3 covers 13 residues. The CDR3 loop is CSAATGSNEKLFF. The DNA of the CDR3 is TGCAGTGCTGCGACAGGATCTAATGAAAAACTGTTTTTT.

This clonotype was seen ten or more times. V usage is TRBV29-1 and J usage is TRBJ2-3, with 9 bases aligning to TRBD2. The CDR3 runs 13 residues. J lost 3 bases, V lost 4 bases, and 2 bases had no gene match. From germline, CDR1 is SQVTM and CDR2 ANQGSEA. The CDR3: CSVGGRATDTQYF. The CDR3 DNA follows: TGCAGCGTTGGCGGGAGGGCGACAGATACGCAGTATTTT.

The chain employs TRBV3-1 and TRBJ2-3; 8 bases fit TRBD2. CDR3 length: 17 amino acids. Germline CDR1 and CDR2: LGHDT and YNNKEL (reference sequence). V shed 0 bases, J shed 2 bases, and the junction held 7 bases outside the gene matches. CDR3 in amino acids: CASSQETSGPPTDTQYF. CDR3 coding DNA: TGTGCCAGCAGCCAAGAAACTAGCGGTCCACCCACAGATACGCAGTATTTT.

This chain links TRBV20-1 with TRBJ2-3; 8 positions agree with TRBD2. Germline V CDR1 and CDR2: DFQATT, SNEGSKA (reference sequence). V was pared by 5 bases and J by 8 bases, with 12 bases of the junction left unmatched. This CDR3 has 14 amino acids. The CDR3 here is CSADPGTRAGTQYF. The CDR3 bases are TGCAGTGCTGACCCCGGGACTAGAGCTGGTACGCAGTATTTT.

As concerns this clonotype: Since a much larger clone is just one base distant, this may be a read error. CDR3 sequence reads: CASSQGRTNNEQYF. The DNA for the CDR3 is TGCGCCAGCAGCCAAGGACGGACCAACAATGAGCAGTACTTC. The genes are TRBV4-3 and TRBJ2-5, with no clear D. This CDR3 comprises 14 residues. The germline V and J ends were trimmed by 1 base and 11 bases, with 17 bases remaining between them. Per the germline V gene, CDR1 is LGHNA and CDR2 is YSLEER.

The rearrangement uses TRBV7-2 and TRBJ2-3, with TRBD2 identical over 12 bases. This CDR3 has 16 amino acids. V was clipped by 4 bases and J by 5 bases; unmatched bases: 7. In germline, CDR1 is SGHTA, CDR2 FQGNSA. The CDR3 loop reads CASSSLAGGWVDTQYF. The CDR3 DNA is TGTGCCAGCAGCTCCCTAGCGGGGGGGTGGGTAGATACGCAGTATTTT. Drawing the rest from reference TRBV7-2 and TRBJ2-3, the complete variable domain is GAGVSQSPSNKVTEKGKDVELRCDPISGHTALYWYRQSLGQGLEFLIYFQGNSAPDKSGLPSDRFSAERTGGSVSTLTIQRTQQEDSAVYLCASSSLAGGWVDTQYFGPGTRLTVL.

Comments on this clonotype: A much larger clone lies one base from this, so it may be a read error. The chain joins TRBV7-2 to TRBJ2-3, with unresolved D. CDR1 and CDR2 from the germline V gene are SGHTA and FQGNSA. The CDR3 sequence is 14 residues long. CDR3 bases: TGTGCCAGCAGCTCCGGACCTGGAACAGATGCGCAGTATTTT. Translating it yields CASSSGPGTDAQYF.

This chain joins TRBV7-6 and TRBJ2-5, with TRBD1 matching 8 bases. V dropped 2 bases and J dropped 11; count of bases not matched to a gene: 10. Per germline, CDR1 SGHVS and CDR2 FNYEAQ. The CDR3 contains 14 residues. The CDR3 loop is CASSLRQGAKEQYF. The CDR3 coding sequence is TGTGCCAGCAGCTTAAGGCAGGGGGCAAAAGAGCAGTACTTC.

This clonotype was seen more than once but under ten times. This rearrangement joins TRBV4-3 to TRBJ2-3, with 9 bases matching TRBD2. The CDR3 contains 15 residues. CDR1 and CDR2 from the germline V gene are LGHNA and YSLEER. Germline trimming cut 4 bases from V and 1 base from J; bases unmatched to any gene: 3. The CDR3 is CASSRQRGGTDTQYF. The DNA of the CDR3 is TGCGCCAGCAGCCGGCAGCGGGGGGGCACAGATACGCAGTATTTT.

The V gene is TRBV6-5, the J gene TRBJ2-3; 11 nucleotides align to TRBD2. The J segment lost 4 bases and the V segment lost 9 bases, leaving 6 bases of the junction unmatched. The CDR3 spans 14 residues. CDR1 is MNHEY and CDR2 is SVGAGI in the germline V gene. The CDR3, as DNA: TGTGCCAGTAGCGGGAGGGTGAGCGCAGATACGCAGTATTTT. It translates to CASSGRVSADTQYF.

The chain carries TRBV10-2 and TRBJ2-7; D gene uncertain. The CDR3 is 16 residues long. V was shortened by 6 bases and J by 0 bases, with 18 bases between the two germline ends. CDR1 is WSHSY and CDR2 is SAAADI in the germline V gene. CDR3 loop: CASSYAYPASSYEQYF. CDR3 DNA sequence: TGCGCCAGCAGCTATGCCTATCCGGCGAGCTCCTACGAGCAGTACTTC.

The rearrangement joins TRBV12-3 or TRBV12-4 to TRBJ2-1; D not resolved. This CDR3 is 12 amino acids long. The germline V and J ends were trimmed by 6 bases and 5 bases, with 8 bases remaining between them. DNA for the CDR3: TGTGCCAGCAGACCCACCAACAATGAGCAGTTCTTC. As protein: CASRPTNNEQFF.

The rearrangement joins TRBV7-2 to TRBJ2-5; TRBD1 or TRBD2 may be the D gene (5 bases each). The V gene's germline CDR1 is SGHTA and CDR2 FQGNSA. V was cut by 0 bases and J by 5 bases, with 10 bases left in between. This CDR3 is 14 amino acids long. The CDR3, as DNA: TGTGCCAGCAGCTTAGCGGGGGATAAGGAGACCCAGTACTTC. Protein sequence: CASSLAGDKETQYF.

The genes are TRBV2 and TRBJ2-3; D is undetermined. V shed 7 bases and J shed 4 bases, with 15 bases lying between them. Germline loops: CDR1 SNHLY, CDR2 FYNNEI. There are 14 residues in the CDR3. The CDR3 sequence: CASTDPRSADTQYF. The CDR3 DNA reads as TGTGCCAGCACAGACCCTCGATCGGCAGATACGCAGTATTTT.

The V and J genes are TRBV20-1 and TRBJ2-7; D is ambiguous. CDR1 is DFQATT and CDR2 is SNEGSKA in the germline V gene (reference sequence). The CDR3 is 13 residues long. Between the trimmed V and J ends, which lost 8 bases and 1 base, there was a span of 15 bases. The CDR3 bases are TGCAGTACCGCTCAAGGACCATCCTACGAGCAGTACTTC. It yields the protein CSTAQGPSYEQYF.

This clonotype was detected only a few times. The chain combines TRBV5-1 with TRBJ2-1; D gene ambiguous. V was pared by 3 bases and J by 5 bases, with 9 bases between. Germline lookup yields CDR1 SGHRS and CDR2 YFSETQ. The CDR3 consists of 13 residues. The CDR3 spells CASSSVPNNEQFF. The DNA of the CDR3 is TGCGCCAGCAGCTCCGTCCCGAACAATGAGCAGTTCTTC.

The V gene is TRBV4-3, the J gene TRBJ2-1; D uncertain. The CDR3 spans 15 residues. V was pared by 4 bases and J by 0 bases, with 10 bases between. CDR1 and CDR2 (germline): LGHNA, YSLEER. CDR3 DNA sequence: TGCGCCAGCAGCCGTATGACGAACTCCTACAATGAGCAGTTCTTC. The encoded protein is CASSRMTNSYNEQFF.